This T cell receptor (beta chain) is drawn from a study of neurological immune-mediated disorders (dated by TCRdb to about 2019). Turning to the overall study: Among the approximately 34 multiple sclerosis patients, approximately 30 had relapsing-remitting MS and 3 had secondary progressive MS. Peripheral blood TCR-beta repertoires from patients with HTLV-I-associated myelopathy (HAM/TSP), patients with multiple sclerosis, and healthy controls were compared in the study using UMI-based sequencing. Alongside PBMC samples, the set of 106 TCR-beta libraries contained longitudinal samples, technical triplicates, and paired CD4+ and CD8+ T-cell subsets that had been sorted. The cohort was made up of about 65 subjects, consisting of roughly 14 HAM/TSP patients, some 35 multiple sclerosis patients and 20 healthy controls.

Libraries from unsorted PBMCs were made from 2 million PBMCs kept in RNAlater at -80 degrees C until RNA extraction. Multiple sclerosis patients were enrolled in a US clinical protocol evaluating disease progression by magnetic resonance imaging. Peripheral blood underwent Ficoll-Hypaque density gradient centrifugation to isolate PBMCs, which were then cryopreserved in liquid nitrogen. cDNA was synthesized by template-switch 5'RACE using a primer with a 10-nucleotide random unique molecular identifier that tagged each TCR transcript. Over 180 million TCR-beta sequences, covering 15-18 subjects, were produced in each sequencing run. The RNeasy kit was used for extraction of total RNA. TCR-beta VDJ regions were amplified with primers for the TCR constant region and the 5'RACE anchor, using the KAPA Real-time Library Amplification kit. Sample indexes and Illumina adaptors were added in a first PCR, and a second PCR then increased library yield. The roughly 650 bp TCR product was size-selected on a 2% E-gel SizeSelection system after Ampure bead purification. Before pooling, library quality was checked on a Bioanalyzer, concentration was measured with Qubit, and libraries were quantified with the Kapa Library Quantification kit. An Illumina HiSeq 2500 sequenced the libraries paired-end 2 x 150 bp. To increase sequence diversity, roughly 24-32% phiX was spiked into each library pool. Regarding the original processing steps: Quality-filtered reads were processed with the UMI-based MiGEC pipeline, and over 75% of raw TCR sequences were removed by the MiGEC pipeline during error correction. IMGT germline references were used for aligning VDJ genes, and each clonotype was defined as a unique CDR3 amino acid sequence together with its V-J genes. VDJtools evaluated clonal expansion, Shannon diversity and CDR3 relatedness (CalcPairwiseDistances, ClusterSamples); CLCbio workbench built phylogenetic trees. A clone was classed as expanded if it had 8 or more unique UMIs, a cutoff based on coefficient-of-variation modelling across technical triplicates. TCRdb handled the public reads itself, with Q25 trimming in fastp and clone calling in MiXCR, and kept productive beta chains. CDR3 protein sequences are deduplicated, and each keeps its most common genes and DNA. What appears here as the V and J calls and clone size reflects TCRdb's work, not the paper's. The sample table shows 87,000 or so distinct CDR3 sequences, and roughly 3.5% are seen once. The ten largest account for just under 3% of the sample.

General study outcomes and caveats: In a phylogenetic analysis, the repertoires of 18 out of 34 MS patients fell into a single cluster of related CDR3 sequences, pointing to a possible signature at the repertoire level. No identical CDR3 amino acid sequences were shared among expanded clones across subjects, suggesting private TCR-beta repertoires in all groups. The MS cluster showed no association with clinical or MRI features, and the authors stated that larger cohorts are needed. TCR clonal expansion was greatest in HAM/TSP patients and smallest in MS patients, who ranked below even healthy controls.

This clonotype was observed many times. The antigen this receptor binds is unknown. It has no much larger one-base neighbor in the sample; base qualities were not kept. The sequenced sample was PBMCs. This receptor was obtained from a woman in her fifties or sixties with multiple sclerosis.

The sequenced DNA: TGTGCCAGCAGCCCCCACGGGGGCGAGCAGTTCTTC. It translates as CASSPHGGEQFF. Recombination connected TRBV6-2 or TRBV6-3 to TRBJ2-1; the D region may be TRBD1 or TRBD2, each matching 6 bases equally. The germline V gene sets CDR1 to MNHEY and CDR2 to SVGEGT. V and J are truncated by 6 bases and 10 bases respectively, leaving an intervening sequence of 13 bases. The CDR3 numbers 12 residues from cysteine through phenylalanine. Only the CDR3 DNA stays, 36 bases, in frame from base 1.